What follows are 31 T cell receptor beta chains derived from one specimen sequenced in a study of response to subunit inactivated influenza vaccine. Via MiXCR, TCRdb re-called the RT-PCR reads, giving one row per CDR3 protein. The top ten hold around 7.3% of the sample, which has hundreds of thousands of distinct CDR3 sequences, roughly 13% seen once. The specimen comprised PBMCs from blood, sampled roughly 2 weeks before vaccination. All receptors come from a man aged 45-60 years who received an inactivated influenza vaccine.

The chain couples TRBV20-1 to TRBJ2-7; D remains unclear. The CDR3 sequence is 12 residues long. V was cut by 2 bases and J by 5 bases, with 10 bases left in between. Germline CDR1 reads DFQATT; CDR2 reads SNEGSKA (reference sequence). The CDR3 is CSARHINHEQYF. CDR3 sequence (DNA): TGCAGTGCTAGACATATCAACCACGAGCAGTACTTC.

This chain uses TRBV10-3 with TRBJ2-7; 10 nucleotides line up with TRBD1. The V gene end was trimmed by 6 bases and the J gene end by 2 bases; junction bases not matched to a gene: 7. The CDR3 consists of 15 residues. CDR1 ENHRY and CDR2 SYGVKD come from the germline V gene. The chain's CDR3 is CAIRGGGQGAYEQYF. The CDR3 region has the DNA TGTGCCATCAGGGGGGGCGGACAGGGGGCCTACGAGCAGTACTTC.

CDR3 nucleotides: TGTGCCAGCAGCTTCAGTCCCGGGACAGGGGATGGCTACACCTTC. The encoded protein is CASSFSPGTGDGYTF. The chain has TRBV5-5 and TRBJ1-2; 10 positions agree with TRBD1. The V and J ends lost 2 bases and 6 bases, in that order; junction bases with no gene match: 7. CDR1 and CDR2 from the germline V gene are SGHKS and YYEKEE (reference sequence). This CDR3 comprises 15 residues.

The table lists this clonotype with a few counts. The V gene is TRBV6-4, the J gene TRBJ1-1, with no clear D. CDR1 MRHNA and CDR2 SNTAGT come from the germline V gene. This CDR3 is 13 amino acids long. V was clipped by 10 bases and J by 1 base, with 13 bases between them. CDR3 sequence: CATDHGWNTEAFF. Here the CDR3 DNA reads TGTGCCACCGACCATGGATGGAACACTGAAGCTTTCTTT.

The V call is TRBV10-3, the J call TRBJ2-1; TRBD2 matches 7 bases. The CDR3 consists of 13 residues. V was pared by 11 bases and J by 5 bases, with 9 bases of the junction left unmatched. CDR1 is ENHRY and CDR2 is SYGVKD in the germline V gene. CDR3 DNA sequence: TGTGCCCTAAGGGGAGGGAGTAACAATGAGCAGTTCTTC. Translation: CALRGGSNNEQFF.

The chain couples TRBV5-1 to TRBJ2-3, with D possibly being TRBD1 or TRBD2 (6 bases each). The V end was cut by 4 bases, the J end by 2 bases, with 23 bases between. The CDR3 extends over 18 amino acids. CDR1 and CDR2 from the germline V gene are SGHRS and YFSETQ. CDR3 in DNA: TGCGCCAGCAGCAAACCTTCGAGGGGGGTGGCGTACACAGATACGCAGTATTTT. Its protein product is CASSKPSRGVAYTDTQYF.

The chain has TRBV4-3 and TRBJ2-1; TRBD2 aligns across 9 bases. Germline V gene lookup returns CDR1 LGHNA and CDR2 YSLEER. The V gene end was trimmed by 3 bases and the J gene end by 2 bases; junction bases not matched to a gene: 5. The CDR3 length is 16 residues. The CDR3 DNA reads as TGCGCCAGCAGCCAGGATAGCGGGGGAACCTACAATGAGCAGTTCTTC. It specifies CASSQDSGGTYNEQFF.

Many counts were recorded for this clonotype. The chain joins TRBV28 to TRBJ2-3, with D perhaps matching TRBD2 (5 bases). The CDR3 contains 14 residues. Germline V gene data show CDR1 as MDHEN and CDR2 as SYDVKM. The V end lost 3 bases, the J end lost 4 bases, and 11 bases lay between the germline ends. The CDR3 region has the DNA TGTGCCAGCAGTTTCGGAGGTCGACCAGATACGCAGTATTTT. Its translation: CASSFGGRPDTQYF.

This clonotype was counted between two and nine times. In DNA form, the CDR3 reads TGTGCCAGCAGACTAGGGACAGGGGGGTGGTACGAGCAGTACTTC. The encoded protein is CASRLGTGGWYEQYF. The rearrangement joins TRBV6-1 to TRBJ2-7, with 11 bases matching TRBD1. Germline loops: CDR1 MNHNS, CDR2 SASEGT. The CDR3 is 15 amino acids. The V segment lost 6 bases and the J segment 4 bases; nucleotides outside the gene matches: 8.

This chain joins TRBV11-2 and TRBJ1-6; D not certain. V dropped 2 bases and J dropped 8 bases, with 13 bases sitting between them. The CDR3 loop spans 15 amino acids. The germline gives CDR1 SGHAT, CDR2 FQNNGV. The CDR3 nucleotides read TGTGCCAGCAGCTTAACAAGGGTATCGGATTCACCCCTCCACTTT. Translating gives CASSLTRVSDSPLHF.

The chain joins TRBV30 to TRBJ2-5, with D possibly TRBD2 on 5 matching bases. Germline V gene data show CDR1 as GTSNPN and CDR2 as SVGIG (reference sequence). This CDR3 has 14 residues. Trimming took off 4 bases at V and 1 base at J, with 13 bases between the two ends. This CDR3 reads CAWKKRLLQETQYF. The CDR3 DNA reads TGTGCCTGGAAAAAGCGGCTGCTCCAAGAGACCCAGTACTTC.

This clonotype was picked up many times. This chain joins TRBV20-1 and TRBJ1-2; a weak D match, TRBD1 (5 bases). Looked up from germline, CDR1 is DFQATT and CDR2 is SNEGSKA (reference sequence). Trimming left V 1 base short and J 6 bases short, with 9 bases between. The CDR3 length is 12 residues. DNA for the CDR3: TGCAGTGCTAGAGGCCAGGGTGATGGCTACACCTTC. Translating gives CSARGQGDGYTF.

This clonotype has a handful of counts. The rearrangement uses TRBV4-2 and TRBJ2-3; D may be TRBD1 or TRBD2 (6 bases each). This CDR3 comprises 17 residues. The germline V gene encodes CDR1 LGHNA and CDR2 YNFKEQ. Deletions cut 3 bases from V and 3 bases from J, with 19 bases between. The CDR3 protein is CASSHPVQGRGTDTQYF. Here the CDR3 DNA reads TGTGCCAGCAGCCACCCCGTACAGGGCCGGGGGACAGATACGCAGTATTTT.

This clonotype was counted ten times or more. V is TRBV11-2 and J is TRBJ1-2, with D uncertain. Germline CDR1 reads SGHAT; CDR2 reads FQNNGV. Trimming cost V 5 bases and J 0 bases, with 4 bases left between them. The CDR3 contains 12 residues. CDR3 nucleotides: TGTGCCAGCAGCAGAGCTAACTATGGCTACACCTTC. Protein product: CASSRANYGYTF.

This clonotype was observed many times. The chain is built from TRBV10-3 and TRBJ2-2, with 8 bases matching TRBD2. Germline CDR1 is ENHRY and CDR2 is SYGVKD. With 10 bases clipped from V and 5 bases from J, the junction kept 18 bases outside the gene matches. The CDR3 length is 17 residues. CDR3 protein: CATAAAPSGSRTGELFF. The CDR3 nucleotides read TGTGCCACCGCAGCGGCCCCGAGCGGGAGCAGAACCGGGGAGCTGTTTTTT.

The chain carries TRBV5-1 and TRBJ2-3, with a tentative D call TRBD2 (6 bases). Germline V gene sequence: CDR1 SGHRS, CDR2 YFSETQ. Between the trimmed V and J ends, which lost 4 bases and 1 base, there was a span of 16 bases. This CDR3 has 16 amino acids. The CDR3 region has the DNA TGCGCCAGCAGCCCCGGTCAGGGCGGGGGCACAGATACGCAGTATTTT. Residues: CASSPGQGGGTDTQYF. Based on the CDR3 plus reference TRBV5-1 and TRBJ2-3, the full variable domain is KAGVTQTPRYLIKTRGQQVTLSCSPISGHRSVSWYQQTPGQGLQFLFEYFSETQRNKGNFPGRFSGRQFSNSRSEMNVSTLELGDSALYLCASSPGQGGGTDTQYFGPGTRLTVL.

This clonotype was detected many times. The CDR3 loop reads CASSFFRYNEQFF. As DNA, the CDR3 is TGTGCCAGCTCCTTTTTTCGTTACAATGAGCAGTTCTTC. The chain is built from TRBV6-1 and TRBJ2-1; the D is unclear. This CDR3 region has 13 residues. The V gene lost 8 bases and the J gene lost 4 bases, with 12 bases spanning the gap. Germline CDR1 and CDR2: MNHNS and SASEGT.

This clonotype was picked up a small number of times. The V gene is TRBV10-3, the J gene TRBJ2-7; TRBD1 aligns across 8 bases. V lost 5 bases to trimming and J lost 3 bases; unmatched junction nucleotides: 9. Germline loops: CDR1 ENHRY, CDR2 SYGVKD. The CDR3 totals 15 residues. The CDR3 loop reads CAISPRTGSLYEQYF. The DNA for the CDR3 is TGTGCCATCAGTCCCAGGACAGGGAGCCTCTACGAGCAGTACTTC.

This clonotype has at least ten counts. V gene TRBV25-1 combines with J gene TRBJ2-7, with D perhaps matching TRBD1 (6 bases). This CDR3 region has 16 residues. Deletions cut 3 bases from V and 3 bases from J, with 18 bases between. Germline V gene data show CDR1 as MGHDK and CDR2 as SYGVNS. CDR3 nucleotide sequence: TGTGCCAGCAGTGAGGGGGCGCTGGGAAGCGGCTACGAGCAGTACTTC. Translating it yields CASSEGALGSGYEQYF.

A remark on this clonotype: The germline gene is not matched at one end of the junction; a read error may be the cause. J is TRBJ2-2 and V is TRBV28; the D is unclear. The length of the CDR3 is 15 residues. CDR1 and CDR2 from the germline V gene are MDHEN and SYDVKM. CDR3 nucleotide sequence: TGTGCCAGCACCCCCGACTTCCTACCAACCGCGGAGCTGTTTTTT. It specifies CASTPDFLPTAELFF.

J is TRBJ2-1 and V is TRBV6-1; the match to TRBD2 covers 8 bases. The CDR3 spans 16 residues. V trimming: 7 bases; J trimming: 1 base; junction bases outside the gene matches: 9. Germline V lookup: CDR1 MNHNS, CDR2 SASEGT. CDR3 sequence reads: CASKPGGPYSYNEQFF. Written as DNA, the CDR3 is TGTGCCAGCAAACCGGGAGGGCCATATTCCTACAATGAGCAGTTCTTC.

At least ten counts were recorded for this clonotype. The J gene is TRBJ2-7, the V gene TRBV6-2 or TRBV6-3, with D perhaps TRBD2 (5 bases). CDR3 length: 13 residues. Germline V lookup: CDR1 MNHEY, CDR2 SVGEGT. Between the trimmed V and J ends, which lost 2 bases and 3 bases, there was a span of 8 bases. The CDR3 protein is CASSYHRGYEQYF. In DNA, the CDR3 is TGTGCCAGCAGTTACCACCGGGGCTACGAGCAGTACTTC.

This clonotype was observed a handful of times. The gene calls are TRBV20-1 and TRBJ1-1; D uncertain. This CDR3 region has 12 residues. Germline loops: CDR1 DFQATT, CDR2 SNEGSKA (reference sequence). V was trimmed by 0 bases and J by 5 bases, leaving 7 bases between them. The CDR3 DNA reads TGCAGTGCTAGAGATGGCAGAACTGAAGCTTTCTTT. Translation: CSARDGRTEAFF.

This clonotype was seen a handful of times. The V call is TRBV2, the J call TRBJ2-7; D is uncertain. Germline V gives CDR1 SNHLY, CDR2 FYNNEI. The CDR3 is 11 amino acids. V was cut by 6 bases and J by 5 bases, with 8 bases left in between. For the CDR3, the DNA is TGTGCCAGCAGGTACTTCGACGAGCAGTACTTC. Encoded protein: CASRYFDEQYF.

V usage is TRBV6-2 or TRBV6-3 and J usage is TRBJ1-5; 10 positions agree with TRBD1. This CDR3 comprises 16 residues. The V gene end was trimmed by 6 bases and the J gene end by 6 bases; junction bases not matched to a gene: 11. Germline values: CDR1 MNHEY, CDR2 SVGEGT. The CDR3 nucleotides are TGTGCCAGCAGCCTAACCGGGACAGGGGCTTCTCAGCCCCAGCATTTT. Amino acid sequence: CASSLTGTGASQPQHF.

This CDR3 is CASSAAVQRYEQYF. In DNA form, the CDR3 reads TGTGCCAGCAGTGCAGCGGTACAACGGTACGAGCAGTACTTC. V usage is TRBV12-3 or TRBV12-4 and J usage is TRBJ2-7; possible D gene TRBD2, 5 bases. With 5 bases removed from V and 4 bases from J, the gap between germline ends came to 15 bases. The CDR3 runs 14 residues.

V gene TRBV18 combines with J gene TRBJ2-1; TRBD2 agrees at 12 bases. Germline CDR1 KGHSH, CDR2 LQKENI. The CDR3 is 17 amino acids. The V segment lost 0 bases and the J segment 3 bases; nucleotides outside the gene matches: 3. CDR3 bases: TGTGCCAGCTCACCACCGACTAGCGGGAGAGGCTACAATGAGCAGTTCTTC. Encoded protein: CASSPPTSGRGYNEQFF.

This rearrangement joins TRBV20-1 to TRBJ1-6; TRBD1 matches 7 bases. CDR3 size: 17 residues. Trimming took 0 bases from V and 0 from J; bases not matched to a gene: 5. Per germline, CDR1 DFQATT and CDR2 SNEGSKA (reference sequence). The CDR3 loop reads CSAREDRRSSYNSPLHF. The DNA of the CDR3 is TGCAGTGCTAGAGAGGACAGGAGGAGCTCCTATAATTCACCCCTCCACTTT.

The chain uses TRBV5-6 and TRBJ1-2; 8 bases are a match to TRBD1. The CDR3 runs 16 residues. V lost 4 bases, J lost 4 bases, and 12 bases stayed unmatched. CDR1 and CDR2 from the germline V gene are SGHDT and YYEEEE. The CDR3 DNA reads TGTGCCAGCAGCCCAAATCAGGGGGCGGTCTCCTATGGCTACACCTTC. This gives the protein CASSPNQGAVSYGYTF. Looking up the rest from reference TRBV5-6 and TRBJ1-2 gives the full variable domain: DAGVTQSPTHLIKTRGQQVTLRCSPKSGHDTVSWYQQALGQGPQFIFQYYEEEERQRGNFPDRFSGHQFPNYSSELNVNALLLGDSALYLCASSPNQGAVSYGYTFGSGTRLTVV.

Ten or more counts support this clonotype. The CDR3 protein is CSARNFQETQYF. In DNA form, the CDR3 reads TGCAGCGCCAGGAATTTTCAAGAGACCCAGTACTTC. V gene TRBV29-1 combines with J gene TRBJ2-5; D remains unclear. Germline V lookup: CDR1 SQVTM, CDR2 ANQGSEA. The CDR3 length is 12 residues. V was shortened by 7 bases and J by 2 bases, with 11 bases between the two germline ends.

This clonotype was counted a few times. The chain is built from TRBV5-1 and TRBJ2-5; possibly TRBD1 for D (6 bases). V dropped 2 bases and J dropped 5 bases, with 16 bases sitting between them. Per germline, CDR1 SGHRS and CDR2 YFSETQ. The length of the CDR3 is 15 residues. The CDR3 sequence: CASSFVKGDGETQYF. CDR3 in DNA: TGCGCCAGCAGCTTCGTAAAGGGGGACGGGGAGACCCAGTACTTC.